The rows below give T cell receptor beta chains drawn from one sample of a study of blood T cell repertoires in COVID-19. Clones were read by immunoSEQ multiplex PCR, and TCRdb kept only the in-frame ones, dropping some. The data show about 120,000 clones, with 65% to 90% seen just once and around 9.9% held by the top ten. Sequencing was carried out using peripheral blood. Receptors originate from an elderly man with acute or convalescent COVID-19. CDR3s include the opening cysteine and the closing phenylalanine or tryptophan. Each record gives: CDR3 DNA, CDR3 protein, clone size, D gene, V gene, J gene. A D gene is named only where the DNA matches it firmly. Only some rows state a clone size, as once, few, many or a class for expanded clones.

cdr3_nt: TGTGCCAGCAGTCTAACAGGGTTTAACTATGGCTACACCTTC; cdr3_aa: CASSLTGFNYGYTF; clone_size: NA; d_call: NA; v_call: TRBV27; j_call: TRBJ1-2
cdr3_nt: TGCGCCAGCAGCCAAGCCCACACAAGGGGGGGGGCGAACACTGAAGCTTTCTTT; cdr3_aa: CASSQAHTRGGANTEAFF; clone_size: NA; d_call: NA; v_call: TRBV4-1; j_call: TRBJ1-1
cdr3_nt: TGCAGCGTAGCCCAGGGGGGCCATAGTGGCTACACCTTC; cdr3_aa: CSVAQGGHSGYTF; clone_size: NA; d_call: TRBD1; v_call: TRBV29-1; j_call: TRBJ1-2
cdr3_nt: TGTGCCAGCAGCTGGGGACAGGCCCCCTTCGTAGGCTACACCTTC; cdr3_aa: CASSWGQAPFVGYTF; clone_size: few; d_call: TRBD1; v_call: TRBV5-6; j_call: TRBJ1-2
cdr3_nt: TGTGCCAGCAGCCAATTAGGCAATCAGCCCCAGCATTTT; cdr3_aa: CASSQLGNQPQHF; clone_size: NA; d_call: NA; v_call: TRBV27; j_call: TRBJ1-5
cdr3_nt: TGTGCCAGCCGCAATTGGGGGGATGCTGGAAACACCATATATTTT; cdr3_aa: CASRNWGDAGNTIYF; clone_size: NA; d_call: NA; v_call: TRBV19; j_call: TRBJ1-3
cdr3_nt: TGTGCCAGCAGCCGGGGAGGTGAAGATGGCTACACCTTC; cdr3_aa: CASSRGGEDGYTF; clone_size: NA; d_call: NA; v_call: TRBV3-1/TRBV3-2; j_call: TRBJ1-2
cdr3_nt: TGCGCCAGCAGCTTGGGACAGAGCACAGATACGCAGTATTTT; cdr3_aa: CASSLGQSTDTQYF; clone_size: NA; d_call: NA; v_call: TRBV5-1; j_call: TRBJ2-3
cdr3_nt: TGTGCCAGCAGACAGGGGAATGAAAAACTGTTTTTT; cdr3_aa: CASRQGNEKLFF; clone_size: NA; d_call: TRBD1; v_call: TRBV6-5; j_call: TRBJ1-4
cdr3_nt: TGTGCCAGCAGTTTATCGAAACGAGACACTGAAGCTTTCTTT; cdr3_aa: CASSLSKRDTEAFF; clone_size: NA; d_call: NA; v_call: TRBV27; j_call: TRBJ1-1